One and the same sample provided the 23 T cell receptor beta chains below, sequenced in a study of T cells in Graves' hyperthyroidism and ophthalmopathy. Using RNA transcripts as the source, TCR beta CDR3 regions were amplified. The HTBI primer set drove a first-round RT-PCR of the TCR CDR3. TCRdb re-derived calls from the multiplex PCR reads in MiXCR, one entry per CDR3 protein. This table has approximately 250,000 distinct CDR3 sequences, approximately 23% appearing once. The sample taken for sequencing was blood. The receptors shown here come from a woman between 40 and 55 years old with Graves' ophthalmopathy.

This clonotype has a count of ten or more. CDR3 sequence (DNA): TGCGCCAGCAGCGAGACTAGCGGGAGGGCCAGCTCCTACGAGCAGTACTTC. It yields the protein CASSETSGRASSYEQYF. The V call is TRBV5-1, the J call TRBJ2-7; TRBD2 agrees at 14 bases. Germline CDR1 and CDR2: SGHRS and YFSETQ. The CDR3 has 17 residues. V gave up 4 bases and J gave up 0 bases; unmatched junction bases: 6.

This clonotype has ten or more counts. The chain recombines TRBV7-9 with TRBJ2-7; D remains ambiguous. Germline CDR1 and CDR2: SEHNR and FQNEAQ (reference sequence). The CDR3 spans 11 residues. V was trimmed by 7 bases and J by 0 bases, leaving 4 bases between them. Here the CDR3 DNA reads TGTGCCAGCACCGACTCCTACGAGCAGTACTTC. Amino acid sequence: CASTDSYEQYF. Looking up the rest from reference TRBV7-9 and TRBJ2-7 gives the full variable domain: DTGVSQNPRHKITKRGQNVTFRCDPISEHNRLYWYRQTLGQGPEFLTYFQNEAQLEKSRLLSDRFSAERPKGSFSTLEIQRTEQGDSAMYLCASTDSYEQYFGPGTRLTVT.

Many counts were recorded for this clonotype. J is TRBJ2-5 and V is TRBV7-9, with 14 bases that match TRBD2. Germline lookup yields CDR1 SEHNR and CDR2 FQNEAQ (reference sequence). This CDR3 has 17 amino acids. V shed 3 bases, J shed 6 bases, and the junction held 9 bases outside the gene matches. The CDR3 region is CASSLPGLAGEFKTQYF. The CDR3 DNA follows: TGTGCCAGCAGCTTGCCGGGACTAGCGGGAGAATTCAAGACCCAGTACTTC.

This clonotype appeared a few times. A much larger clone is a single base away; this may be a read error. The chain carries TRBV28 and TRBJ2-7; weak D call: TRBD1 (5 bases). Germline CDR1 MDHEN, CDR2 SYDVKM. V lost 8 bases to trimming and J lost 3 bases, with 8 bases between them. The CDR3 spans 11 residues. This chain's CDR3 is CASQGSYEQYF. CDR3 coding DNA: TGTGCCAGCCAGGGTAGCTACGAGCAGTACTTC.

As to this clonotype: Compared with germline, one end of the junction differs, possibly owing to a read error. V usage is TRBV5-5 and J usage is TRBJ2-5, with D possibly TRBD2 on 5 matching bases. Per germline, CDR1 SGHKS and CDR2 YYEKEE (reference sequence). The CDR3 is 12 amino acids. CDR3 in amino acids: CASSGDQETQYF. The CDR3 bases are TGCGCCAGCAGCGGAGATCAGGAGACCCAGTACTTC.

This clonotype was counted many times. The rearrangement uses TRBV7-9 and TRBJ2-7; D may be TRBD1 or TRBD2 (5 bases each). The CDR3 contains 14 residues. The germline V gene encodes CDR1 SEHNR and CDR2 FQNEAQ (reference sequence). With 1 base removed from V and 3 bases from J, the gap between germline ends came to 10 bases. CDR3 residues: CASSLGGTDYEQYF. Written as DNA, the CDR3 is TGTGCCAGCAGCTTAGGGGGGACCGACTACGAGCAGTACTTC.

This chain links TRBV5-1 with TRBJ2-5; D not certain. The CDR3 spans 15 residues. Trimming removed 2 bases from V and 4 bases from J, with 15 bases in between. Per the germline V gene, CDR1 is SGHRS and CDR2 is YFSETQ. CDR3 sequence reads: CASSLAGYRAETQYF. The CDR3 DNA reads as TGCGCCAGCAGCTTAGCAGGTTACCGCGCAGAGACCCAGTACTTC.

This clonotype was found a few times. The chain recombines TRBV12-3 or TRBV12-4 with TRBJ1-1; TRBD1 is a possible D gene (6 bases). The CDR3 is 16 residues long. The V end was cut by 1 base, the J end by 4 bases, with 16 bases between. CDR3: CASSLVWGAKSTEAFF. The CDR3 DNA is TGTGCCAGCAGTTTAGTCTGGGGGGCAAAGAGCACTGAAGCTTTCTTT.

This clonotype was found many times. The chain combines TRBV20-1 with TRBJ2-7, with TRBD2 matching over 8 bases. The V gene end was trimmed by 4 bases and the J gene end by 6 bases; junction bases not matched to a gene: 11. Germline CDR1 is DFQATT and CDR2 is SNEGSKA (reference sequence). The length of the CDR3 is 14 residues. The CDR3 region is CSANYPTGRGEQYF. The CDR3 DNA reads TGCAGTGCTAACTATCCGACCGGGAGGGGCGAGCAGTACTTC.

This clonotype was seen repeatedly, ten times or more. This chain uses TRBV5-1 with TRBJ2-6; D gene uncertain. Germline V gene lookup returns CDR1 SGHRS and CDR2 YFSETQ. Trimming took off 1 base at V and 2 bases at J, with 13 bases between the two ends. This CDR3 has 17 residues. CDR3 region: CASSLRSVAAGANVLTF. The CDR3 bases are TGCGCCAGCAGCTTGAGGTCGGTCGCTGCTGGGGCCAACGTCCTGACTTTC.

This clonotype was seen repeatedly, ten times or more. The J gene is TRBJ2-7, the V gene TRBV5-4, with D unclear. Trimming cost V 0 bases and J 2 bases, with 21 bases left between them. The CDR3 length is 18 residues. Germline loops: CDR1 SGHNT, CDR2 YYREEE (reference sequence). DNA for the CDR3: TGTGCCAGCAGCTTGGCCCCAATGGGTCGTACCACCCCCTACGAGCAGTACTTC. Translated: CASSLAPMGRTTPYEQYF.

This clonotype was seen at least ten times. The rearrangement links TRBV5-1 to TRBJ1-1; a weak D match, TRBD1 (5 bases). CDR1 is SGHRS and CDR2 is YFSETQ in the germline V gene. The CDR3 has 14 amino acids. V was trimmed by 3 bases and J by 0 bases, leaving 9 bases between them. CDR3 amino acids: CASSYGTLNTEAFF. The CDR3 DNA sequence: TGCGCCAGCAGCTACGGGACGCTGAACACTGAAGCTTTCTTT.

The V call is TRBV4-2, the J call TRBJ1-1, with TRBD1 identical over 7 bases. Losses at the gene ends were 1 base for V and 5 bases for J; bases not matched to a gene: 10. The CDR3 is made up of 16 amino acids. Per germline, CDR1 LGHNA and CDR2 YNFKEQ. The CDR3: CASSQVTRGRGTEAFF. CDR3 bases: TGTGCCAGCAGCCAAGTTACGAGGGGGCGCGGTACTGAAGCTTTCTTT.

This clonotype was recorded many times. The rearrangement links TRBV28 to TRBJ2-7; possible D gene TRBD1, 5 bases. V was pared by 5 bases and J by 2 bases, with 13 bases between. This CDR3 has 14 residues. Per germline, CDR1 MDHEN and CDR2 SYDVKM. The CDR3 loop is CASSPGHLTYEQYF. The CDR3 DNA sequence: TGTGCCAGCAGTCCCGGACACCTTACCTACGAGCAGTACTTC. Based on the CDR3 plus reference TRBV28 and TRBJ2-7, the full variable domain is DVKVTQSSRYLVKRTGEKVFLECVQDMDHENMFWYRQDPGLGLRLIYFSYDVKMKEKGDIPEGYSVSREKKERFSLILESASTNQTSMYLCASSPGHLTYEQYFGPGTRLTVT.

This clonotype showed up many times. V gene TRBV14 combines with J gene TRBJ2-7; TRBD2 aligns across 8 bases. J was trimmed by 5 bases and V by 1 base; bases with no gene match: 13. From germline, CDR1 is SGHDN and CDR2 FVKESK. This CDR3 contains 17 residues. The DNA for the CDR3 is TGTGCCAGCAGCCAAGGGGTTGACTGGCGGGAGGTCCACGAGCAGTACTTC. This encodes CASSQGVDWREVHEQYF.

This clonotype was seen repeatedly, ten times or more. The CDR3 nucleotides read TGTGCCACCTCGTCAGGGGCTGGCTACACCTTC. Its protein is CATSSGAGYTF. The chain has TRBV19 and TRBJ1-2; D might be TRBD1 (6 bases). This CDR3 contains 11 residues. Trimming stripped 10 bases from V and 7 bases from J, with 13 bases between. Germline values: CDR1 LNHDA, CDR2 SQIVND (reference sequence).

This clonotype was counted at least ten times. The chain uses TRBV25-1 and TRBJ1-3, with D possibly TRBD1 on 5 matching bases. Per germline, CDR1 MGHDK and CDR2 SYGVNS. V lost 1 base, J lost 3 bases, and 10 bases lay in between. The CDR3 is 15 residues long. As DNA, the CDR3 is TGTGCCAGCAGTGAATTAGAGGGGATTGGAAACACCATATATTTT. It translates to CASSELEGIGNTIYF.

In this sample, this clonotype turned up many times. This rearrangement joins TRBV9 to TRBJ2-7; D not certain. V was clipped by 0 bases and J by 2 bases, with 12 bases between them. Looked up from germline, CDR1 is SGDLS and CDR2 is YYNGEE. There are 15 residues in the CDR3. CDR3 loop: CASSVGSEFPYEQYF. In DNA form, the CDR3 reads TGTGCCAGCAGCGTAGGAAGCGAGTTCCCCTACGAGCAGTACTTC.

In its sample, this clonotype was seen many times. This chain connects TRBV7-2 to TRBJ2-4; 8 bases line up with TRBD2. The J segment lost 7 bases and the V segment lost 5 bases, leaving 13 bases of the junction unmatched. Germline V gives CDR1 SGHTA, CDR2 FQGNSA. The CDR3 is 16 amino acids. CDR3 nucleotides: TGTGCCAGCAGCGACTCTCAGGTAGCGGGACGGAACATTCAGTACTTC. Encoded protein: CASSDSQVAGRNIQYF.

The genes are TRBV2 and TRBJ2-7, with D uncertain. The CDR3 sequence is 15 residues long. V lost 7 bases and J lost 2, with 18 bases in between. CDR1 and CDR2 from the germline V gene are SNHLY and FYNNEI. For the CDR3, the DNA is TGTGCCAGCACCGTACACCAAATCGGGCCCTACGAGCAGTACTTC. This encodes CASTVHQIGPYEQYF.

In its sample, this clonotype was seen many times. This rearrangement joins TRBV12-3 or TRBV12-4 to TRBJ1-2; D is ambiguous. CDR3 length: 13 amino acids. Trimming removed 5 bases at V and 8 bases at J, with 15 bases between. The CDR3 sequence: CASSPINSRGYTF. The CDR3 DNA follows: TGTGCCAGCAGTCCAATCAATTCGAGGGGCTACACCTTC.

This clonotype has a count of ten or more. The rearrangement joins TRBV7-6 to TRBJ1-2; D not certain. From germline, CDR1 is SGHVS and CDR2 FNYEAQ. CDR3 length equals 14 residues. Trimming cost V 5 bases and J 4 bases, with 14 bases left between them. CDR3 protein: CASSHETGLYGYTF. CDR3 coding DNA: TGTGCCAGCAGCCATGAGACGGGTCTCTATGGCTACACCTTC.

Notes on this clonotype: A much more abundant neighbour one base away suggests this may be a read error. The V call is TRBV18, the J call TRBJ2-7; 7 bases are shared with TRBD2. The CDR3 length is 15 residues. The germline CDR1 and CDR2 sequences are KGHSH and LQKENI. J was trimmed by 5 bases and V by 3 bases; bases with no gene match: 10. The CDR3 here is CASSPGLAEFNEQYF. The CDR3 nucleotides are TGTGCCAGCTCACCGGGGCTAGCGGAGTTCAACGAGCAGTACTTC.